The T cell receptor (beta chain) under discussion was sequenced for a study of control samples from healthy donors and cancer patients. Trimming shortened V by 0 bases and J by 0 bases, and 15 bases separated the two germline ends. The CDR3 contains 17 residues. CDR1 is MNHEY, CDR2 SMNVEV, per germline (reference sequence). The table came from immunoSEQ multiplex PCR; TCRdb's copy has only in-frame clones and leaves some out. Among fewer than 250,000 clones listed, around 90% were seen once. The chain combines TRBV27 with TRBJ2-7; D ambiguous. The TCR sequence derives from a man younger than 45 in good health. The material sequenced was blood. CDR3 nucleotides: TGTGCCAGCAGTTTATCGGGTTACAGCGATGTCTCCTACGAGCAGTACTTC. Protein sequence: CASSLSGYSDVSYEQYF.